This TCR beta chain was found in a study of memory CD4+ T cells and cytomegalovirus serostatus (dated by TCRdb to between 2019 and 2020). As for the study more broadly: A total of some 35 healthy Belgian adults, of whom 9 were CMV seropositive and some 24 were CMV seronegative, were included in the cohort. To replicate a published TCR-based CMV serostatus classifier, the study sequenced CD4+ memory TCRbeta repertoires from a Belgian cohort whose cytomegalovirus serostatus was known. Overall study results and their limits: A median bootstrapped AUC of about 0.95 with a 95% CI of 0.76-1.00 was achieved on the Belgian cohort by the original-framework classifier. Only CD4+CD45RO+ memory cells were sequenced, in contrast to the original study, in which naive and memory CD4+ and CD8+ populations were covered. For CMV serostatus prediction, a median bootstrapped AUC of about 0.94 was reached with the original framework, and a median bootstrapped AUC of approximately 0.89 was reached with a US-trained random forest. Results were interpreted as suggesting that the CMV-associated TCR signature is largely present in the CD4+ memory repertoire. Of around 150 previously reported CMV-associated TCRbeta sequences, approximately 70 appeared in the CD4+ memory repertoires, each in one to five individuals.

The Quick-DNA Microprep Kit was used to extract genomic DNA from the sorted cells. Amplification of TCRbeta DNA was done with the immunoSEQ hsTCRbeta kit, following the protocol from the manufacturer. TCRbeta libraries were sequenced on an Illumina MiSeq instrument. The authors' pipeline ran thus. After out-of-frame sequences were removed, millions of distinct TCRbeta sequences remained, averaging about 66,813 per individual. Each individual was scored by the count of fewer than 200 previously reported CMV-associated TCRbeta sequences and the total productive distinct TCRbeta count. A beta-binomial model was reimplemented in Python, and scikit-learn random forests with default parameters were trained on data from the US cohort. Classifier performance on the Belgian cohort was summarized as median AUC with percentile confidence intervals over 10,000 bootstrap iterations. Not all clones reach the TCRdb copy of this immuneACCESS table, which keeps in-frame sequences only. Checked studies attribute under half of the gap to unresolved V genes and leave the rest unexplained. That table supplies the V and J calls and clone size; D and trimming were determined from the DNA. This sample is represented by 60,000 to 75,000 clones; 60% to 85% of them were singletons. In total, the top ten clones hold almost 0.55% of the sample.

Single viable CD3+CD4+CD8-CD45RO+ cells were sorted as memory CD4+ T cells on a FACSAria II. CMV serostatus was determined using a Roche Elecsys assay that detects serum IgG against CMV pp150, pp28, p38 and p52. After the samples were thawed, total CD4+ T cells were enriched through positive selection using CD4 magnetic microbeads. The samples came from a different study that was designed specifically to examine the CD4+ T cell memory repertoire. Peripheral blood mononuclear cells were isolated and cryopreserved according to standard operating procedures, and serum was kept at -80 degrees C. Staining used CD3-PerCP (BW264/56), CD4-APC (RPA-T4), CD45RO-PE (UCHT1) and CD8-Pacific Orange (3B5) antibodies, with Sytox blue excluding non-viable cells. As regards this clone: Its antigen remains undetermined. No base quality information exists; no much larger clone differs at one position.

The sequence came from an adult in good health and CMV-seronegative. Some clones in this sample may be carry-over from other donors' samples. The sample consisted of memory CD4+ T cells from blood.

The DNA sequence follows: TGTGCCAGCAGTTTAACCCCGTATGGCTACACCTTC. Translated, it reads CASSLTPYGYTF. The chain was built from TRBV28 and TRBJ1-2; no D segment can be confidently identified. The germline V gene gives CDR1 as MDHEN and CDR2 as SYDVKM. A distance of 6 bases separates the germline ends of V and J, which lose 2 bases and 5 bases respectively. From its cysteine to its phenylalanine, the CDR3 spans 12 amino acids. Only the CDR3 part of the read is kept: 36 bases, read in frame from the first base.